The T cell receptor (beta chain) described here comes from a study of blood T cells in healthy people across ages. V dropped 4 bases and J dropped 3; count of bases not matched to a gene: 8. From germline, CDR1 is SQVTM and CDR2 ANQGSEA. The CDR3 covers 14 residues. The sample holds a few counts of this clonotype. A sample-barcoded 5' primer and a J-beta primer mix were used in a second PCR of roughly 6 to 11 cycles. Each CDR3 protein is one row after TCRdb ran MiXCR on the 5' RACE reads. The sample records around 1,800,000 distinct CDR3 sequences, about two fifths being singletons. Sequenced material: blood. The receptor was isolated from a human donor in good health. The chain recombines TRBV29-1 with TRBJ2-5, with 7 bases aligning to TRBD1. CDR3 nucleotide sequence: TGCAGCGTTGCCCGAGGACAGGCCAAAGAGACCCAGTACTTC. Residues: CSVARGQAKETQYF.